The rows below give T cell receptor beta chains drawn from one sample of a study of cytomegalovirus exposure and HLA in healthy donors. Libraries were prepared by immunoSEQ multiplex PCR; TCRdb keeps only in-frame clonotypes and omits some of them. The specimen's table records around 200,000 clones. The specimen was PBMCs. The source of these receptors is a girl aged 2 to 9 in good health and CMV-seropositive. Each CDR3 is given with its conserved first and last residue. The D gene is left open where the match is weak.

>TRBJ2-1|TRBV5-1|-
TGCGCCAGCAGCTTGGCTCAGGGGTACGATGAGAATGAGCAGTTCTTC
CASSLAQGYDENEQFF
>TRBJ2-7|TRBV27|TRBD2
TGTGCCAGCAGTGCCCTCTTCGCGGGAGCCTACGAGCAGTACTTC
CASSALFAGAYEQYF
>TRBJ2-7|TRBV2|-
TGTGCCAGCAGTGAAGTAGGGGTCCCCTACGAGCAGTACTTC
CASSEVGVPYEQYF
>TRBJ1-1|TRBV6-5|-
TGTGCCAGCAGCCGATACAAGATGAACACTGAAGCTTTCTTT
CASSRYKMNTEAFF
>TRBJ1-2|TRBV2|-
TGTGCCAGCAGTATTGAGGACAGTCTTGGCTACACCTTC
CASSIEDSLGYTF
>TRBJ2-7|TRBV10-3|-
TGTGCCATCATGGAGGGGGCTCCCTACGAGCAGTACTTC
CAIMEGAPYEQYF
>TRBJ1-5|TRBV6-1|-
TGTGCCAGCAGTGTTAGCCAGGGGAGCAATCAGCCCCAGCATTTT
CASSVSQGSNQPQHF
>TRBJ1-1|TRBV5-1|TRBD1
TGCGCCAGCAGAATTCAGGGGGCAAATACTGAAGCTTTCTTT
CASRIQGANTEAFF
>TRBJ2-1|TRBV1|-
TGCACCAGCAGCCAAACCCCTTTGGCGGTCTCCTACAATGAGCAGTTCTTC
CTSSQTPLAVSYNEQFF
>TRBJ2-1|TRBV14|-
TGTGCCAGCAGCCACCGTACTAGCAGAGTCAATGAGCAGTTCTTC
CASSHRTSRVNEQFF
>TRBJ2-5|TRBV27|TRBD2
TGTGCCAGCAGACCCGGACTAGCGGAACAAGAGACCCAGTACTTC
CASRPGLAEQETQYF
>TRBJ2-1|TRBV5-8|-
TGTGCCAGCAGCTTGGTTCGTCACAATGAGCAGTTCTTC
CASSLVRHNEQFF
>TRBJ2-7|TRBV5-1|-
TGCGCCAGCAGTTCAGACAGGAACTACGAGCAGTACTTC
CASSSDRNYEQYF
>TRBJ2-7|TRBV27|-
TGTGCCAGCAGTGACAGCTTGTTACACTACGAGCAGTACTTC
CASSDSLLHYEQYF
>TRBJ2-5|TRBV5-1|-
TGCGCCAGCAGCTTTGGGGGGTCCCAAGAGACCCAGTACTTC
CASSFGGSQETQYF
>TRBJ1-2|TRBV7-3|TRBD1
TGTGCCAGCGCAACAGAGGGGGCTAGAGGCTACACCTTC
CASATEGARGYTF
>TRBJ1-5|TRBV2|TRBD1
TGTGCCAGCAGTGTTCAGGGGGCGAGCAATCAGCCCCAGCATTTT
CASSVQGASNQPQHF
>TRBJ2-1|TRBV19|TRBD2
TGTGCCTCCGGCACTAGCGGATACAATGAGCAGTTCTTC
CASGTSGYNEQFF
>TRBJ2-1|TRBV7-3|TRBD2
TGTGCCAGCAGCTTCAGGCCTAGCGGATACAATGAGCAGTTCTTC
CASSFRPSGYNEQFF
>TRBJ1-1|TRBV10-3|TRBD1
TGTGCCATCAGTGATCAACAGGGGCGTGCCGCTGAAGCTTTCTTT
CAISDQQGRAAEAFF
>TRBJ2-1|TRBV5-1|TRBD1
TGCGCCAGCAGCCTCCGACAGGGGGGCTACAATGAGCAGTTCTTC
CASSLRQGGYNEQFF
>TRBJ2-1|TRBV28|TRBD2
TGTGCCAGCAGTTTATTAGCGGGCTCCTACAATGAGCAGTTCTTC
CASSLLAGSYNEQFF
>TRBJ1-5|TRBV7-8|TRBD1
TGTGCCAGCAGCTTAGCGGTTGGACAGGGTGGGGGGTTCAATAGCAATCAGCCCCAGCATTTT
CASSLAVGQGGGFNSNQPQHF
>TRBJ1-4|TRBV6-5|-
TGTGCCAGCAGTTACGTAGGGACTAGTGAAAAACTGTTTTTT
CASSYVGTSEKLFF
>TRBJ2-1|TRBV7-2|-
TGTGCCAGCAGCTTCCTGAATGAGCAGTTCTTC
CASSFLNEQFF
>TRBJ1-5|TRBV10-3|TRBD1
TGTGCTATCAGTGTAGGGACAGGGAATCAGCCCCAGCATTTT
CAISVGTGNQPQHF
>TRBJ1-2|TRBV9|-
TGTGCCAGCAGCGTAGCGGAGAACTATGGCTACACCTTC
CASSVAENYGYTF
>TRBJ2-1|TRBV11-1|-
TGTGCCAGCAGCCCCGGGGATGAGCAGTTCTTC
CASSPGDEQFF
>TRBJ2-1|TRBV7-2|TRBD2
TGTGCCAGCAGCCAAAACTATGGGGGGACTAGCCCCTACAATGAGCAGTTCTTC
CASSQNYGGTSPYNEQFF
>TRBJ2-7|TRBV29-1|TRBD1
TGCAGCGTCGGAAGACAGGGGGGGAGGTACGAGCAGTACTTC
CSVGRQGGRYEQYF
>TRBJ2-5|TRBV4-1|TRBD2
TGCGCCAGCAGCCAAGATCCGGCGGGAGGATTTACAGAGACCCAGTACTTC
CASSQDPAGGFTETQYF
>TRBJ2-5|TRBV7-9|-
TGTGCCAGCAGCCCCAGGACAGAAGAGACCCAGTACTTC
CASSPRTEETQYF
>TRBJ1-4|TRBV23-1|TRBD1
TGCGCCACCGGACAGGGCAATGAAAAACTGTTTTTT
CATGQGNEKLFF
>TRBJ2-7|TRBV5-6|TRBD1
TGTGCCAGCAGCTTGACGAGGACAGGCGGGTTCTACGAGCAGTACTTC
CASSLTRTGGFYEQYF
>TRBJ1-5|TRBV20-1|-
TGCAGTGCTGGTAGCGATCAGCCCCAGCATTTT
CSAGSDQPQHF
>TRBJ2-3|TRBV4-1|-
TGCGCCAGCAGCCAGGGGGAGGGGGCAGATACGCAGTATTTT
CASSQGEGADTQYF
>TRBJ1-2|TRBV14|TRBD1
TGTGCCAGCAGCCAGAACAGACAGGGTGGAGGCTACACCTTC
CASSQNRQGGGYTF
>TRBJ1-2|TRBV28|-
TGTGCCAGCAGGGGAGGGAACTATGGCTACACCTTC
CASRGGNYGYTF
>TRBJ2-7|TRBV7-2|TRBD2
TGTGCCAGCAGCCTCCCGGCTAGCGGGAGGGCCAATTCTTACGAGCAGTACTTC
CASSLPASGRANSYEQYF
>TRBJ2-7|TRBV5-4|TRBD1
TGTGCCAGCAGCGTCACAGGGGCCTACGAGCAGTACTTC
CASSVTGAYEQYF
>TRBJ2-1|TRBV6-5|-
TGTGCCAGCAGTTACTCGAAGTCGGGTGAGCAGTTCTTC
CASSYSKSGEQFF
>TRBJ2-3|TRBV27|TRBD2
TGTGCCAGCAGAACTAGCGGGACCACAGATACGCAGTATTTT
CASRTSGTTDTQYF
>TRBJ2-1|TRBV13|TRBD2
TGTGCCAGCAGCTTAGGGTTGGTAGCGGGAGTTTCCAGCTTCTTC
CASSLGLVAGVSSFF
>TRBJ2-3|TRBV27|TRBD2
TGTGCCAGCAGTTTATTGGCGACTAGCGGGATGAGTACAGATACGCAGTATTTT
CASSLLATSGMSTDTQYF
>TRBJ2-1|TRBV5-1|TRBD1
TGCGCCAGCAGCTTATCGGGACAGGGGCGCGATGAGCAGTTCTTC
CASSLSGQGRDEQFF
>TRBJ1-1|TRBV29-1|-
TGCAGCGCCAATCAGGCGAACACTGAAGCTTTCTTT
CSANQANTEAFF
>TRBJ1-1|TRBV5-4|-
TGTGCCAGCAGCTCTAAAGCTGAAGCTTTCTTT
CASSSKAEAFF
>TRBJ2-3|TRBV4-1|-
TGCGCCAGCAGCCAAGAAATGCGGGGCACAGATACGCAGTATTTT
CASSQEMRGTDTQYF
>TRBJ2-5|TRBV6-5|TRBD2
TGTGCCAGCAGTTACCAAAGCGGGAGGGTGGGAGAGACCCAGTACTTC
CASSYQSGRVGETQYF
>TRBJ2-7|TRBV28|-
TGTGCCAGCAGTTTAATTGGGACAGCGGGTACATACGAGCAGTACTTC
CASSLIGTAGTYEQYF